This T cell receptor beta chain was identified in a study of cytomegalovirus exposure and HLA in healthy donors. Study-level findings and limits: Specific recognition of CMV antigens was confirmed in vitro for three chains (all CMV-associated).

J was trimmed by 0 bases and V by 7 bases; bases with no gene match: 4. CDR1 WSHSY and CDR2 SAAADI come from the germline V gene. The CDR3 extends over 15 amino acids. PCR was performed using 60 Vbeta and 13 Jbeta primers. Method: immunoSEQ multiplex PCR; TCRdb's copy keeps in-frame clones and lacks some. Here the sample spans 150,000 to 160,000 clones, 80% being singletons. Of note for this clone: What it recognizes is unknown.

This sequence originates from a woman aged 40 to 50 in good health and CMV-seropositive. Sequenced sample: PBMCs. The J gene is TRBJ1-4, the V gene TRBV10-2, with TRBD1 identical over 8 bases. In DNA, the CDR3 is TGCGCCAGCAACCGACAGGGGCCAACTAATGAAAAACTGTTTTTT. Translating it yields CASNRQGPTNEKLFF.